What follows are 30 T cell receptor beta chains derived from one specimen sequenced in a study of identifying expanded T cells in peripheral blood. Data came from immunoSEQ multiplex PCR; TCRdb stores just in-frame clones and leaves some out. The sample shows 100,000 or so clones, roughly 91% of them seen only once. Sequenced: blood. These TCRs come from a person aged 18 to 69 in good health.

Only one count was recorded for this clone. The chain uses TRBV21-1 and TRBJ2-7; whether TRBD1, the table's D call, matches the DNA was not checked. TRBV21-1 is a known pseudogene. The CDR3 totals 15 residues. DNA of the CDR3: TGTGCCAGCAGTTCAGGGACAGGGGCGTCCTACGAGCAGTACTTC. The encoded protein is CASSSGTGASYEQYF.

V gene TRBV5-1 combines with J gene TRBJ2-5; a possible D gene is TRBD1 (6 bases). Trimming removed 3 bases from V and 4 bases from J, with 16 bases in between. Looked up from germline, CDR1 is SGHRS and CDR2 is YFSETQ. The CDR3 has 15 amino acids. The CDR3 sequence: CASSSGTSAGETQYF. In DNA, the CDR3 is TGCGCCAGCAGCTCGGGGACATCCGCGGGAGAGACCCAGTACTTC.

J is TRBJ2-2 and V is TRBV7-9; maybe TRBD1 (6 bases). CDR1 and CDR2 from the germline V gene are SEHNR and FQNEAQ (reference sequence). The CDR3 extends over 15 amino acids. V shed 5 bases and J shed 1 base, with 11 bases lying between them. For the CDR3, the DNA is TGTGCCAGCAGCCTCCGGGACATGAACACCGGGGAGCTGTTTTTT. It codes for CASSLRDMNTGELFF.

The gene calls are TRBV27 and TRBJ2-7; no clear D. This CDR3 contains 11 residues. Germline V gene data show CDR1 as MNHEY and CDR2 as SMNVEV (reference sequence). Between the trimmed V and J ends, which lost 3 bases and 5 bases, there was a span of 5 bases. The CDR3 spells CASSFGDEQYF. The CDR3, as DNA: TGTGCCAGCAGTTTTGGTGACGAGCAGTACTTC.

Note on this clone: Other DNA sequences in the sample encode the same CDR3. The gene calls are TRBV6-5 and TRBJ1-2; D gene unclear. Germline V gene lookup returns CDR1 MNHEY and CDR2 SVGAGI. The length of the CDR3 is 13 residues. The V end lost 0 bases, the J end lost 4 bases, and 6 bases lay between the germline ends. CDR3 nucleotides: TGTGCCAGCAGTTACTCGGGGAGCTATGGCTACACCTTC. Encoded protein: CASSYSGSYGYTF.

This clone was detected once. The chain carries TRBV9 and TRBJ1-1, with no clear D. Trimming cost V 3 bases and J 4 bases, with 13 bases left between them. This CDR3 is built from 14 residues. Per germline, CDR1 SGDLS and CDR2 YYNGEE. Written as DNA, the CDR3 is TGTGCCAGCAGCGGCGGAGCGGGGAGCACTGAAGCTTTCTTT. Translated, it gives CASSGGAGSTEAFF.

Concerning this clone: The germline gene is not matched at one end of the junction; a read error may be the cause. This CDR3 reads CDYEGGWGDF. For the CDR3, the DNA is TGTGATTACGAGGGGGGCTGGGGCGACTTC. This sequence joins TRBV27 and TRBJ1-2, with D maybe TRBD1 (6 bases). From germline, CDR1 is MNHEY and CDR2 SMNVEV (reference sequence). The CDR3 runs 10 residues.

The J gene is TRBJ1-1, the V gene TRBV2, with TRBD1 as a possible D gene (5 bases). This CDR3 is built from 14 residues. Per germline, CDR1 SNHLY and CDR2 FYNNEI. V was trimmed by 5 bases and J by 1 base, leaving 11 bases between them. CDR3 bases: TGTGCCAGCAGTTCGTTTCAGGGGAACACTGAAGCTTTCTTT. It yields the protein CASSSFQGNTEAFF.

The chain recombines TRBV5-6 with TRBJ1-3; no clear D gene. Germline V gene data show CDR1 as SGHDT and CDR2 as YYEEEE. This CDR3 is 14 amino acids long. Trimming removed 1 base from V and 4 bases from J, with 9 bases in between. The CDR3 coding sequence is TGTGCCAGCAGCTTGAATCTGCTGGGAAACACCATATATTTT. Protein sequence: CASSLNLLGNTIYF. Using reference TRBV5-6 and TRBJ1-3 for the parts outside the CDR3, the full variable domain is DAGVTQSPTHLIKTRGQQVTLRCSPKSGHDTVSWYQQALGQGPQFIFQYYEEEERQRGNFPDRFSGHQFPNYSSELNVNALLLGDSALYLCASSLNLLGNTIYFGEGSWLTVV.

CDR3: CASREYIPGGLNTEAFF. The CDR3 bases are TGTGCCAGCAGGGAGTACATTCCGGGGGGATTGAACACTGAAGCTTTCTTT. The chain is built from TRBV5-4 and TRBJ1-1; D is perhaps TRBD1 (5 bases). The germline gives CDR1 SGHNT, CDR2 YYREEE (reference sequence). The CDR3 is 17 amino acids. Trimming cost V 5 bases and J 0 bases, with 20 bases left between them.

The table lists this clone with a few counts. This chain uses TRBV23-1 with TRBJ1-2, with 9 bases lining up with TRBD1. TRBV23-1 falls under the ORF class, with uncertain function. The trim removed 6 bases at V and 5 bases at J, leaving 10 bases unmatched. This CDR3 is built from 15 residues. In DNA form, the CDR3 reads TGCGCCAGCAGCCCGGACAGGGGAAGGAGATATGGCTACACCTTC. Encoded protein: CASSPDRGRRYGYTF.

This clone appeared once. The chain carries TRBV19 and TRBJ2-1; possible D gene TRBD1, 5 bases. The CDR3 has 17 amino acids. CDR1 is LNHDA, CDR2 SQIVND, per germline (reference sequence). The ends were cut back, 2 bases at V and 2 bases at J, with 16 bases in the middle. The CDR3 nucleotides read TGTGCCAGTAGTATACCGTCGTGGGGCCCGACCTACAATGAGCAGTTCTTC. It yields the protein CASSIPSWGPTYNEQFF. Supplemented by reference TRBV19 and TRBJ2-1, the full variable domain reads DGGITQSPKYLFRKEGQNVTLSCEQNLNHDAMYWYRQDPGQGLRLIYYSQIVNDFQKGDIAEGYSVSREKKESFPLTVTSAQKNPTAFYLCASSIPSWGPTYNEQFFGPGTRLTVL.

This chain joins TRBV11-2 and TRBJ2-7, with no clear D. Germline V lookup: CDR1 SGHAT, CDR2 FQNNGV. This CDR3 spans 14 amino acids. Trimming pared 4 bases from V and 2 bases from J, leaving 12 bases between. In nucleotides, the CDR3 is TGTGCCAGCAGCTCCGGATTATCGGCCTACGAGCAGTACTTC. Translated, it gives CASSSGLSAYEQYF.

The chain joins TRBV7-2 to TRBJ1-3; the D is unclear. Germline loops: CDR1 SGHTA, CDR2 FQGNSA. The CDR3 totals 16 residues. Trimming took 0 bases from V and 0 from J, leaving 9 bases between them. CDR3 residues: CASSLAPGHSGNTIYF. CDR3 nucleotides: TGTGCCAGCAGCTTAGCGCCGGGCCACTCTGGAAACACCATATATTTT.

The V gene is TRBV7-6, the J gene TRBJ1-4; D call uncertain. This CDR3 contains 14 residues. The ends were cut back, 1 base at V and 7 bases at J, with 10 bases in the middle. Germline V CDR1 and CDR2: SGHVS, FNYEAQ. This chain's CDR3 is CASSLGWGSEKLFF. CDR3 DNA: TGTGCCAGCAGCTTAGGGTGGGGAAGTGAAAAACTGTTTTTT. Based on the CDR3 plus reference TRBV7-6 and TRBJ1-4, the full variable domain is GAGVSQSPRYKVTKRGQDVALRCDPISGHVSLYWYRQALGQGPEFLTYFNYEAQQDKSGLPNDRFSAERPEGSISTLTIQRTEQRDSAMYRCASSLGWGSEKLFFGSGTQLSVL.

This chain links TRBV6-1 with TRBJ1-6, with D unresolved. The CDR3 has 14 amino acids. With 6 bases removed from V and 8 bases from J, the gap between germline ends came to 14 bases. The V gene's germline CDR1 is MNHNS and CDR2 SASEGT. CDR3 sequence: CASSRTRSDSPLHF. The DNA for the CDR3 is TGTGCCAGCAGCCGGACCCGATCGGATTCACCCCTCCACTTT.

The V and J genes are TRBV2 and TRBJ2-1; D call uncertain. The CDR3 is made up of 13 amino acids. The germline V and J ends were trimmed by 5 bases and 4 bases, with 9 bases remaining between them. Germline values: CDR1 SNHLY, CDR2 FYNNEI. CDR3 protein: CASSPGPYNEQFF. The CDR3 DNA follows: TGTGCCAGCAGTCCCGGGCCGTACAATGAGCAGTTCTTC.

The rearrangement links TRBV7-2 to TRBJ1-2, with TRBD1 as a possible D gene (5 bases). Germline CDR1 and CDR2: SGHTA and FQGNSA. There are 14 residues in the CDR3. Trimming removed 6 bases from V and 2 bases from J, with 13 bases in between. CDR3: CASSQRGRNYGYTF. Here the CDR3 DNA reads TGTGCCAGCAGTCAGCGGGGCCGAAACTATGGCTACACCTTC.

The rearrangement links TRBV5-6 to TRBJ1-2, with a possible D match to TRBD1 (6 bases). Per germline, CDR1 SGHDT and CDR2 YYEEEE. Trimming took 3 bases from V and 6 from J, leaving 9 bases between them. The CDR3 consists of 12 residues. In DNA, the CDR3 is TGTGCCAGCAGCTCCCGGGACAATGGCTACACCTTC. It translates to CASSSRDNGYTF.

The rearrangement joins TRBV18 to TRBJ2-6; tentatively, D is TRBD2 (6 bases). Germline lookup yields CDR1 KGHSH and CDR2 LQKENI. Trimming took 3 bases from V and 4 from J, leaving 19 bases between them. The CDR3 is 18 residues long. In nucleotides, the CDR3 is TGTGCCAGCTCACCGCGTCAAAGGCGGGGTGAAGGGGCCAACGTCCTGACTTTC. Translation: CASSPRQRRGEGANVLTF.

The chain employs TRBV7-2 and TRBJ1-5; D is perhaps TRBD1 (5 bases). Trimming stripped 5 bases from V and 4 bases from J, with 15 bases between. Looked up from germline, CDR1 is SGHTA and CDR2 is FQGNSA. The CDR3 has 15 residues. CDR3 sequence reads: CASSPRGSENQPQHF. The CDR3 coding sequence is TGTGCCAGCAGCCCGAGGGGCTCGGAAAATCAGCCCCAGCATTTT.

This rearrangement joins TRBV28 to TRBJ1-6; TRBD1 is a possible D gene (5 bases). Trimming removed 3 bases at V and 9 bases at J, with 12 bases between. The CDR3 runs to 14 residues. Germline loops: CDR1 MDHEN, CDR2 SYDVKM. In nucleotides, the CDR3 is TGTGCCAGCAGTTTCCGGGACCGAGCTTCACCCCTCCACTTT. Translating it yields CASSFRDRASPLHF.

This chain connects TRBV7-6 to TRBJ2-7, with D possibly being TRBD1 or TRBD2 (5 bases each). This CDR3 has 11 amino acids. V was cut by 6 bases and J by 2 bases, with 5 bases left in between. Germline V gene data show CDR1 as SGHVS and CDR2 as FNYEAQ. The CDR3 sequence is CASRGAYEQYF. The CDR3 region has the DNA TGTGCCAGCAGGGGGGCCTACGAGCAGTACTTC.

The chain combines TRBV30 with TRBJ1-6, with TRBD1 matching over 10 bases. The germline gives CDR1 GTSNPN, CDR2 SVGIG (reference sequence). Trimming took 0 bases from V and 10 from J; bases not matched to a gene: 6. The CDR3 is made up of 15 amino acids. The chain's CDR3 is CAWSVLGTGESPLHF. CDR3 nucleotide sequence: TGTGCCTGGAGTGTACTTGGGACAGGGGAGTCACCCCTCCACTTT.

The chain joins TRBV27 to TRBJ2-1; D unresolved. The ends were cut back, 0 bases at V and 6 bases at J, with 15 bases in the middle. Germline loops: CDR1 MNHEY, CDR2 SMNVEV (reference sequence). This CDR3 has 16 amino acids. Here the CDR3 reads CASSLSVASGSNEQFF. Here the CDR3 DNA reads TGTGCCAGCAGTTTATCGGTTGCCAGTGGTTCCAATGAGCAGTTCTTC.

The CDR3: CASSPLTPSYEQYF. For the CDR3, the DNA is TGTGCCAGCAGTCCTCTGACACCCTCCTACGAGCAGTACTTC. V is TRBV6-5 and J is TRBJ2-7; D unclear. V was pared by 5 bases and J by 0 bases, with 11 bases between. CDR3 length: 14 residues. Germline CDR1 is MNHEY and CDR2 is SVGAGI.

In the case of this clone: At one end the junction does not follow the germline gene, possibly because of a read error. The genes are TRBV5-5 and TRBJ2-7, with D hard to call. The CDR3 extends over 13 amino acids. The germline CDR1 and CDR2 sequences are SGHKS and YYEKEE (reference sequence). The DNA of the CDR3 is TGTGCCAGCAGGTTGGGCGGCAGGCACGAGCAGTACTTC. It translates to CASRLGGRHEQYF.

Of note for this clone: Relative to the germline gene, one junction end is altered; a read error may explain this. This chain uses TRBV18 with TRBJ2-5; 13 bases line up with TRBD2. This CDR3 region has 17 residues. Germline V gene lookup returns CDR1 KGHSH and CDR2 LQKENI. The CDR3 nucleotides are TGTGCCAGCTCACCGACTAGCGGGGGGAGAAGTTCGGAGATCCAGTACTTC. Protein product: CASSPTSGGRSSEIQYF.

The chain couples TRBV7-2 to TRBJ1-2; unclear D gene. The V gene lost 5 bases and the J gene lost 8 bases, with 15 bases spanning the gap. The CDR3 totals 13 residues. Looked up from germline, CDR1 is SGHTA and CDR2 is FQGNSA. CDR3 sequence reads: CASSQANGEGYTF. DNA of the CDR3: TGTGCCAGCAGCCAAGCTAATGGGGAAGGCTACACCTTC.

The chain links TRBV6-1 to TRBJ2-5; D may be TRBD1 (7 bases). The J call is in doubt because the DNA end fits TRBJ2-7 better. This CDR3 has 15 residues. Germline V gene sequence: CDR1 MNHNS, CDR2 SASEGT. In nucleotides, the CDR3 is TGTGCCAGCAGTGCGTACAGGGGAGGAGGCTACGAGCAGTACTTC. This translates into CASSAYRGGGYEQYF.